The 27 T cell receptor beta chains below come from one sample, sequenced in a study of CD8+CD57+ T cells in acquired aplastic anemia. Genomic DNA served as template for TCR beta VDJ and CDR3 profiling. TCRdb re-called the reads through MiXCR, storing one row per CDR3 protein. The sample lists approximately 45,000 distinct CDR3 sequences; over 60% were seen once. The sample consisted of sorted CD4+, CD8+, or CD8+CD57+ T cells (not recorded which) from PBMCs. All receptors derive from a human donor in good health, serving as a control.

The chain has TRBV2 and TRBJ1-1; 7 bases match TRBD1. CDR1 and CDR2 (germline): SNHLY, FYNNEI. J was trimmed by 1 base and V by 10 bases; bases with no gene match: 6. CDR3 length: 13 amino acids. Here the CDR3 reads CATLGQPNTEAFF. CDR3 DNA sequence: TGTGCCACGCTGGGACAGCCGAACACTGAAGCTTTCTTT. The whole variable domain, filled in from reference TRBV2 and TRBJ1-1, reads EPEVTQTPSHQVTQMGQEVILRCVPISNHLYFYWYRQILGQKVEFLVSFYNNEISEKSEIFDDQFSVERPDGSNFTLKIRSTKLEDSAMYFCATLGQPNTEAFFGQGTRLTVV.

This chain connects TRBV2 to TRBJ2-7; D is possibly TRBD2 (5 bases). The CDR3 length is 10 residues. V dropped 8 bases and J dropped 4 bases, with 6 bases sitting between them. Per germline, CDR1 SNHLY and CDR2 FYNNEI. The CDR3 DNA follows: TGTGCCAGCCGGGGTTACGAGCAGTACTTC. Residues: CASRGYEQYF.

This chain joins TRBV5-1 and TRBJ2-5, with a tentative D call TRBD2 (5 bases). Trimming cost V 3 bases and J 1 base, with 10 bases left between them. The CDR3 extends over 14 amino acids. Germline V gene data show CDR1 as SGHRS and CDR2 as YFSETQ. DNA for the CDR3: TGCGCCAGCAGCTCCGGACGGGGCCAAGAGACCCAGTACTTC. Its protein is CASSSGRGQETQYF.

This clonotype was observed many times. The J gene is TRBJ2-3, the V gene TRBV15, with D possibly TRBD2 on 5 matching bases. Trimming left V 5 bases short and J 1 base short, with 13 bases between. CDR3 size: 15 residues. The germline V gene has CDR1 LNHNV and CDR2 YYDKDF (reference sequence). CDR3 coding DNA: TGTGCCACCAGCCCCACGAGGGAGCGCACAGATACGCAGTATTTT. Translating gives CATSPTRERTDTQYF.

This chain connects TRBV20-1 to TRBJ1-2; the D is unclear. CDR1 and CDR2 (germline): DFQATT, SNEGSKA (reference sequence). The CDR3 runs 13 residues. V dropped 0 bases and J dropped 0 bases, with 5 bases sitting between them. The CDR3 sequence: CSAREQANYGYTF. CDR3 coding DNA: TGCAGTGCTAGAGAGCAAGCTAACTATGGCTACACCTTC.

V is TRBV20-1 and J is TRBJ1-5; a possible D gene is TRBD1 (5 bases). Germline CDR1 and CDR2: DFQATT and SNEGSKA (reference sequence). The CDR3 totals 12 residues. V lost 6 bases and J 15 bases, leaving 21 bases between the germline ends. The CDR3 sequence: CSAAGRGVIRHF. DNA of the CDR3: TGCAGTGCCGCGGGCAGAGGGGTAATCCGGCATTTT.

The rearrangement joins TRBV10-3 to TRBJ2-1; possible D gene TRBD2, 5 bases. Germline lookup yields CDR1 ENHRY and CDR2 SYGVKD. The CDR3 consists of 14 residues. V was cut by 10 bases and J by 4 bases, with 17 bases left in between. This CDR3 is CASTPGGGYNEQFF. The CDR3 region has the DNA TGTGCCAGCACCCCCGGTGGCGGGTACAATGAGCAGTTCTTC.

The chain recombines TRBV30 with TRBJ1-5; D gene uncertain. Germline V gene sequence: CDR1 GTSNPN, CDR2 SVGIG (reference sequence). The CDR3 runs to 11 residues. Trimming left V 0 bases short and J 11 bases short, with 8 bases between. CDR3 sequence reads: CAWSVADSQHF. Written as DNA, the CDR3 is TGTGCCTGGAGTGTGGCTGACTCCCAGCATTTT.

Written as DNA, the CDR3 is TGTGCCAGCACCCTACGGACAGGGATCGACTACACCTTC. Residues: CASTLRTGIDYTF. J is TRBJ1-2 and V is TRBV12-3 or TRBV12-4, with 8 nucleotides matching TRBD1. The CDR3 is 13 amino acids. V lost 7 bases and J lost 10; bases outside the gene matches: 11.

The CDR3 protein is CASWDRSSYNEQFF. The CDR3 bases are TGTGCCAGCTGGGACCGTAGCTCCTACAATGAGCAGTTCTTC. This chain joins TRBV19 and TRBJ2-1, with D perhaps assigned TRBD1 or TRBD2 (5 bases each). Per the germline V gene, CDR1 is LNHDA and CDR2 is SQIVND (reference sequence). Trimming shortened V by 9 bases and J by 0 bases, and 12 bases separated the two germline ends. This CDR3 has 14 amino acids.

The V call is TRBV29-1, the J call TRBJ2-1; 10 bases match TRBD2. V gave up 7 bases and J gave up 7 bases; unmatched junction bases: 7. CDR1 and CDR2 from the germline V gene are SQVTM and ANQGSEA. The CDR3 loop spans 13 amino acids. The CDR3 sequence is CSGSGRASNEQFF. The CDR3 bases are TGCAGCGGAAGCGGGAGGGCCTCTAATGAGCAGTTCTTC.

This clonotype was seen at least ten times. This sequence joins TRBV5-1 and TRBJ1-1; no clear D. Deletions cut 3 bases from V and 7 bases from J, with 16 bases between. CDR1 and CDR2 (germline): SGHRS, YFSETQ. The CDR3 consists of 14 residues. The CDR3 loop reads CASSSLQAGGEAFF. CDR3 bases: TGCGCCAGCAGCTCCCTTCAGGCGGGAGGTGAAGCTTTCTTT.

The chain employs TRBV11-1 and TRBJ2-1, with D possibly TRBD2 on 6 matching bases. The CDR3 sequence is 16 residues long. Trimming cost V 3 bases and J 9 bases, with 21 bases left between them. Germline CDR1 SGHAT, CDR2 FQDESV (reference sequence). This CDR3 reads CASSLGLGTGELEQFF. Written as DNA, the CDR3 is TGTGCCAGCAGCTTGGGACTGGGCACCGGGGAGCTTGAGCAGTTCTTC.

This clonotype was seen more than once but under ten times. The chain joins TRBV29-1 to TRBJ1-2; the D is unclear. CDR3 size: 11 residues. V was shortened by 4 bases and J by 2 bases, with 5 bases between the two germline ends. Per germline, CDR1 SQVTM and CDR2 ANQGSEA. The chain's CDR3 is CSVGNNYGYTF. The DNA for the CDR3 is TGCAGCGTTGGGAACAACTATGGCTACACCTTC.

This sequence joins TRBV11-1 and TRBJ2-3; D unclear. The CDR3 is made up of 15 amino acids. Germline V gene data show CDR1 as SGHAT and CDR2 as FQDESV (reference sequence). Trimming pared 1 base from V and 5 bases from J, leaving 13 bases between. The CDR3 sequence is CASSLGQFRGDTQYF. The CDR3, as DNA: TGTGCCAGCAGCTTAGGCCAGTTCAGAGGAGATACGCAGTATTTT. Using reference TRBV11-1 and TRBJ2-3 for the parts outside the CDR3, the full variable domain is EAEVAQSPRYKITEKSQAVAFWCDPISGHATLYWYRQILGQGPELLVQFQDESVVDDSQLPKDRFSAERLKGVDSTLKIQPAELGDSAMYLCASSLGQFRGDTQYFGPGTRLTVL.

This clonotype was observed a single time. The chain combines TRBV29-1 with TRBJ2-7; TRBD2 might be the D (7 bases). The germline V and J ends were trimmed by 6 bases and 5 bases, with 17 bases remaining between them. CDR1 is SQVTM and CDR2 is ANQGSEA in the germline V gene. The CDR3 has 13 residues. In DNA, the CDR3 is TGCAGCGTGGGGGGCGGGGGTATGAACGAGCAGTACTTC. Residues: CSVGGGGMNEQYF.

The chain is built from TRBV5-1 and TRBJ2-5, with D unresolved. CDR1 SGHRS and CDR2 YFSETQ come from the germline V gene. V was cut by 0 bases and J by 1 base, with 13 bases left in between. CDR3 length: 16 amino acids. The DNA for the CDR3 is TGCGCCAGCAGCTTGGGCAGCTCCCTCCTCCAAGAGACCCAGTACTTC. Translating it yields CASSLGSSLLQETQYF.

The chain is built from TRBV2 and TRBJ2-7, with a possible D match to TRBD2 (6 bases). Germline CDR1 SNHLY, CDR2 FYNNEI. Trimming cost V 7 bases and J 3 bases, with 13 bases left between them. This CDR3 spans 13 amino acids. CDR3 loop: CASTRGWGYEQYF. The CDR3, as DNA: TGTGCCAGCACCCGGGGGTGGGGCTACGAGCAGTACTTC. The full variable domain, its missing parts supplied by reference TRBV2 and TRBJ2-7, is EPEVTQTPSHQVTQMGQEVILRCVPISNHLYFYWYRQILGQKVEFLVSFYNNEISEKSEIFDDQFSVERPDGSNFTLKIRSTKLEDSAMYFCASTRGWGYEQYFGPGTRLTVT.

This clonotype occurred a few times. The CDR3 DNA is TGTGCCAGCAGTGAAGCATTGAGGACACTGAATAATTCACCCCTCCACTTT. Protein: CASSEALRTLNNSPLHF. The chain employs TRBV6-1 and TRBJ1-6; D is possibly TRBD1 (5 bases). The CDR3 runs to 17 residues. V was trimmed by 0 bases and J by 5 bases, leaving 14 bases between them. The germline gives CDR1 MNHNS, CDR2 SASEGT.

The V call is TRBV25-1, the J call TRBJ1-2, with TRBD1 as a possible D gene (6 bases). V was trimmed by 7 bases and J by 7 bases, leaving 10 bases between them. This CDR3 has 11 residues. CDR1 is MGHDK and CDR2 is SYGVNS in the germline V gene. The CDR3 reads CASTDRLGYTF. CDR3 DNA sequence: TGTGCCAGCACTGACAGGCTTGGCTACACCTTC.

V and J are TRBV20-1 and TRBJ1-2, with no clear D. The germline V gene has CDR1 DFQATT and CDR2 SNEGSKA (reference sequence). The germline V and J ends were trimmed by 0 bases and 3 bases, with 8 bases remaining between them. There are 13 residues in the CDR3. CDR3 sequence reads: CSAREGRYYGYTF. In DNA form, the CDR3 reads TGCAGTGCTAGAGAAGGGCGATACTATGGCTACACCTTC.

For the CDR3, the DNA is TGTGCCAGCAGCCCAAGACTAGCGGGAGGGGGGAATGAGCAGTTCTTC. Protein: CASSPRLAGGGNEQFF. The chain employs TRBV11-2 and TRBJ2-1, with 14 bases lining up with TRBD2. The trim removed 5 bases at V and 7 bases at J, leaving 7 bases unmatched. From germline, CDR1 is SGHAT and CDR2 FQNNGV. CDR3 length: 16 residues. The full variable domain, with the rest looked up from reference TRBV11-2 and TRBJ2-1, is EAGVAQSPRYKIIEKRQSVAFWCNPISGHATLYWYQQILGQGPKLLIQFQNNGVVDDSQLPKDRFSAERLKGVDSTLKIQPAKLEDSAVYLCASSPRLAGGGNEQFFGPGTRLTVL.

The chain is built from TRBV25-1 and TRBJ2-5; a possible D gene is TRBD2 (6 bases). Germline values: CDR1 MGHDK, CDR2 SYGVNS. The ends were cut back, 3 bases at V and 9 bases at J, with 14 bases in the middle. CDR3 length: 13 amino acids. The DNA of the CDR3 is TGTGCCAGCAGTGATCCGGGAACGGGAGCCCAGTACTTC. Amino acid sequence: CASSDPGTGAQYF.

This clonotype was found once. The chain carries TRBV7-6 and TRBJ2-2; D is possibly TRBD2 (6 bases). Trimming removed 3 bases at V and 2 bases at J, with 13 bases between. Germline CDR1 is SGHVS and CDR2 is FNYEAQ. The CDR3 contains 16 residues. CDR3: CASSFPAGGNTGELFF. CDR3 sequence (DNA): TGTGCCAGCAGCTTCCCCGCCGGGGGTAACACCGGGGAGCTGTTTTTT.

This chain links TRBV5-1 with TRBJ2-6; TRBD1 might be the D (5 bases). The CDR3 spans 15 residues. Germline V gene lookup returns CDR1 SGHRS and CDR2 YFSETQ. Trimming cost V 0 bases and J 10 bases, with 14 bases left between them. This chain's CDR3 is CASSLGTRQLNVLTF. CDR3 nucleotide sequence: TGCGCCAGCAGCTTGGGTACGAGACAGCTAAACGTCCTGACTTTC.

The chain has TRBV19 and TRBJ2-7; D might be TRBD2 (5 bases). The CDR3 is 12 amino acids. Trimming removed 2 bases from V and 6 bases from J, with 8 bases in between. Germline CDR1 LNHDA, CDR2 SQIVND (reference sequence). The CDR3 DNA follows: TGTGCCAGTAGTATATTAGGGAGCGAGCAGTACTTC. This encodes CASSILGSEQYF.

In this sample, this clonotype turned up many times. A much larger clone differs from this one at a single base, so this may be a read error. The conserved phenylalanine or tryptophan normally closing the CDR3 is absent here, so this likely arose from a read error. This chain connects TRBV6-1 to TRBJ2-7; 11 positions match TRBD1. The trim removed 6 bases at V and 0 bases at J, leaving 4 bases unmatched. CDR1 MNHNS and CDR2 SASEGT come from the germline V gene. This CDR3 region has 15 residues. The CDR3: CASREGTGGSYEQYS. In nucleotides, the CDR3 is TGTGCCAGCAGGGAGGGGACAGGGGGCTCCTACGAGCAGTACTCC.